Reported below is one T cell receptor beta chain. This may come from a read error, since a much larger clone is one base off. The conserved final phenylalanine or tryptophan is absent from the CDR3, which likely points to a read error. Three rounds of nested PCR, following a modified ARM-PCR protocol, produced the TCRbeta library. TCRdb used MiXCR to reprocess the multiplex PCR reads, holding one entry per CDR3 protein. The sample consists of about 60,000 distinct CDR3 sequences, around 61% of them appearing once. This sample's RNA came from whole unsorted tissue. This non-tumor lung sample came from over 3 cm beyond the tumor edge. These data come from a study of tumor and adjacent non-tumor tissue in lung cancer. The clonotype comes from a man aged 70-80 years with non-small cell lung cancer. Sequencing was carried out using distant non-tumor lung tissue.

The CDR3 DNA is TGTGCCAGCAGCTTGGGACTAGAGGTCACAGATACGCAGTATGTT. It yields the protein CASSLGLEVTDTQYV. The chain recombines TRBV5-6 with TRBJ2-3; TRBD2 is a possible D gene (6 bases). Germline values: CDR1 SGHDT, CDR2 YYEEEE. This CDR3 region has 15 residues. Trimming shortened V by 0 bases and J by 2 bases, and 10 bases separated the two germline ends.